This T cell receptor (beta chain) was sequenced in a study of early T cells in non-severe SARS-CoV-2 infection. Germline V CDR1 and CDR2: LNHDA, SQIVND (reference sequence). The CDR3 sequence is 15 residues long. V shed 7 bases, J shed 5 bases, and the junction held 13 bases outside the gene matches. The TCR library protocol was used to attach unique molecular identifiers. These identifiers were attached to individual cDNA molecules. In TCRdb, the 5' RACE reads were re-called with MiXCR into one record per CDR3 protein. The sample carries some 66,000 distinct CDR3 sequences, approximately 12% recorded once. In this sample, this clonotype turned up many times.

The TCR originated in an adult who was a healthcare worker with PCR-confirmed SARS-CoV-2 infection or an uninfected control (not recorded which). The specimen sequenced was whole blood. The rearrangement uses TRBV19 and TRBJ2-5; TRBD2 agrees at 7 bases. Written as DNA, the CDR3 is TGTGCCAGTACCCCAACCGGGACTAACCTCGAGACCCAGTACTTC. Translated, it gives CASTPTGTNLETQYF.